What follows describes a single TCR beta chain. This entry belongs to a study of T cell responses to AZD1222 COVID-19 vaccine. CDR3 length: 12 amino acids. Germline CDR1 SGHRS, CDR2 YFSETQ. Deletions cut 7 bases from V and 7 bases from J, with 14 bases between. Repertoires were generated with immunoSEQ multiplex PCR, while TCRdb's copy carries only in-frame clones and drops some. The sample holds some 150,000 clones; about 89% are singletons and the top ten take approximately 3%. This sequence joins TRBV5-1 and TRBJ1-1; no firm D call. This clonotype was sampled from an adult in good health. The sample here was peripheral blood, taken on day 0 of AZD1222 vaccination. CDR3 DNA sequence: TGCGCCAGCCTCGTCGCCCTCGGTGAAGCTTTCTTT. The encoded protein is CASLVALGEAFF. Full variable domain (missing parts from reference TRBV5-1 and TRBJ1-1): KAGVTQTPRYLIKTRGQQVTLSCSPISGHRSVSWYQQTPGQGLQFLFEYFSETQRNKGNFPGRFSGRQFSNSRSEMNVSTLELGDSALYLCASLVALGEAFFGQGTRLTVV.